One T cell receptor (beta chain) is described in this entry. No antigen is known for it. Base qualities were left out, and no much larger clone turns up one base away. These data are taken from a study of identical twins (dated by TCRdb to the mid-2010s). About the full investigation: To test whether fetal clonotypes persist, the study used deep sequencing on TCR alpha and beta repertoires from monozygotic twins, unrelated adults of various ages, and cord blood. To rule out contamination, the twin experiments were replicated at different times with different library preparation protocols. What the study reported, not specific to this receptor: Compared with coincidental sharing between unrelated individuals, an excess of low generation-probability sequences was observed among out-of-frame TCR alpha sequences shared between twins. In monozygotic twins, recombination models systematically underestimated out-of-frame TCR alpha sharing, but the models matched the sharing seen between unrelated individuals. Invariant T cells such as MAIT and iNKT could partly confound zero-insertion analyses, although diverse VJ usage argued against such confounding for most clonotypes. Abundant cord blood beta clonotypes had fewer insertions, young adult naive repertoires showed a similar but weaker trend, and memory repertoires showed no such trend. Because the same donors could not be followed over many years, the conclusions relied on cross-sectional statistical analysis. In beta out-of-frame sequences, excess twin sharing was weaker, because having fewer shared sequences lowered the signal-to-noise ratio.

Every donor was a healthy Caucasian. Its CDR3 holds 13 amino acids, cysteine through phenylalanine. Only CDR3 DNA is held: 39 bases, read in frame from base 1. As encoded in the germline V gene, CDR1 is ENHRY while CDR2 is SYGVKD. From V the trimming removes 6 bases and from J it removes 2 bases, while the gene matches leave 2 bases of the junction unaccounted for. Library construction relied on 5' RACE. This sample was sequenced with an Illumina HiSeq 2000. Template switching introduced a universal primer binding site; the final cDNA contained a unique molecular identifier, enabling accurate counting of TCR cDNA molecules. Specific primers in the conserved constant-segment region were used to synthesize first-strand cDNA for TCR alpha and beta chains. To control for contamination, each cDNA library was double barcoded with a SMART-Mk sample barcode plus Illumina barcodes. TruSeq adapter sequences, together with Illumina sample barcodes, were added in two successive PCR steps. TCR alpha and beta cDNA libraries were sequenced on the Illumina HiSeq platform with custom primers. In the source study's methods: Unique molecular identifiers were extracted from raw reads with MiGEC, and CDR3 positions were determined with MiXCR. Recombination models were inferred per individual with the repgenHMM and IGoR tools using an EM algorithm. Shared clonotype analysis was performed with the tcR package in R, normalizing sharing by the product of cloneset sizes. To study raw recombination without the effects of thymic and clonal selection, out-of-frame nonproductive sequences were analyzed. TCRdb ran its own pipeline on the public reads, namely fastp trimming at Q25 and MiXCR clone calling, and kept in-frame beta chains. Identical CDR3 protein sequences are pooled into one entry, listed with their most common genes and DNA. The V and J calls reflect TCRdb's pipeline rather than the authors' work. Here the sample has approximately 1.8 million distinct CDR3 sequences; 32% occur a single time. The ten largest clones represent roughly 0.3% of the sample.

Recombination connected TRBV10-3 to TRBJ2-7; the junction holds 9 bases that match TRBD1. The material sequenced was cord blood. The sequence derives from a newborn girl in good health. The DNA sequence is as follows: TGTGCCATCAGGGACAGGGGTCCCTACGAGCAGTACTTC. Its protein product is CAIRDRGPYEQYF.